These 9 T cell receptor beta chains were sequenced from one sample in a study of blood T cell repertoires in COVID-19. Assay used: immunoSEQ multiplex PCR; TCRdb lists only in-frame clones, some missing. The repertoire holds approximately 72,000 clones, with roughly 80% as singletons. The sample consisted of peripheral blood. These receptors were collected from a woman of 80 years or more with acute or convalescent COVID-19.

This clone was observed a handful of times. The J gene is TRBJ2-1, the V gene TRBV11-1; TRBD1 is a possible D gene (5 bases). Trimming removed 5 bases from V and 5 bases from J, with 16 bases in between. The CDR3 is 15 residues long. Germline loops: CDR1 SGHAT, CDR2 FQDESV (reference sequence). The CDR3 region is CASSEVRRDDNEQFF. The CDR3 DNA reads TGTGCCAGCAGCGAAGTTCGCAGGGATGACAATGAGCAGTTCTTC.

The CDR3 coding sequence is TGTGCCAGCAGCTTAGCGGATCGGAGGGCCTCTCGTGGTGGTGAGCAGTTCTTC. It translates to CASSLADRRASRGGEQFF. The chain couples TRBV7-6 to TRBJ2-1, with D possibly being TRBD2 (6 bases). The CDR3 contains 18 residues. V dropped 0 bases and J dropped 9 bases, with 24 bases sitting between them. CDR1 SGHVS and CDR2 FNYEAQ come from the germline V gene.

Written as DNA, the CDR3 is TGTGCCAGCAGCCCCCTTATGCGAGGCACAGATACGCAGTATTTT. It specifies CASSPLMRGTDTQYF. V gene TRBV6-6 combines with J gene TRBJ2-3; D unresolved. CDR3 size: 15 residues. Trimming shortened V by 6 bases and J by 1 base, and 14 bases separated the two germline ends. In germline, CDR1 is MNHNY, CDR2 SVGAGI (reference sequence).

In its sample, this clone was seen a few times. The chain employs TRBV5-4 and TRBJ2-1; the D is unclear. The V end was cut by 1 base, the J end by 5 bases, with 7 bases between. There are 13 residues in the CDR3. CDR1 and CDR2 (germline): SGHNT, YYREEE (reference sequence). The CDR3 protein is CASSLKRDNEQFF. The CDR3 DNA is TGTGCCAGCAGCTTGAAACGGGACAATGAGCAGTTCTTC.

The CDR3 region has the DNA TGTGCCAGCAGCTTAAGACTGCAATCCTACGAGCAGTACTTC. Encoded protein: CASSLRLQSYEQYF. The chain links TRBV7-8 to TRBJ2-7; no reliable D call. CDR1 and CDR2 from the germline V gene are SGHVS and FQNEAQ. The V gene lost 2 bases and the J gene lost 1 base, with 9 bases spanning the gap. This CDR3 region has 14 residues. Together with reference TRBV7-8 and TRBJ2-7, the CDR3 gives the full variable domain: GAGVSQSPRYKVAKRGQDVALRCDPISGHVSLFWYQQALGQGPEFLTYFQNEAQLDKSGLPSDRFFAERPEGSVSTLKIQRTQQEDSAVYLCASSLRLQSYEQYFGPGTRLTVT.

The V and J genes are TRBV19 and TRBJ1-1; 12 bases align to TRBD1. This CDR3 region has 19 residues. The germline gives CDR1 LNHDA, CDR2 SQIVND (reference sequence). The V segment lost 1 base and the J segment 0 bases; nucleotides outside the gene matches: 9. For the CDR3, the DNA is TGTGCCAGTAGTATAGTGGGCGGGACAGGGGGCGAGGTGAACACTGAAGCTTTCTTT. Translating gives CASSIVGGTGGEVNTEAFF.

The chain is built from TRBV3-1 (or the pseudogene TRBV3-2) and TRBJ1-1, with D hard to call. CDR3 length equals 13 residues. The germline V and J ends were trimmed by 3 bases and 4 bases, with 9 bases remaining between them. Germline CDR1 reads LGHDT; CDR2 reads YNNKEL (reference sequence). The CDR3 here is CASSQGVSTEAFF. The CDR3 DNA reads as TGTGCCAGCAGCCAGGGCGTGAGCACTGAAGCTTTCTTT.

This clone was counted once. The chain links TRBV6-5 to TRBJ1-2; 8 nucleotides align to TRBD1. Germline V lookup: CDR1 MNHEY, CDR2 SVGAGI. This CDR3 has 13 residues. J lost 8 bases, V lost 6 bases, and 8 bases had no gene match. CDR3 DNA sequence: TGTGCCAGCAGGCGGACAGGGACTGGGGGCTACACCTTC. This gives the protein CASRRTGTGGYTF.

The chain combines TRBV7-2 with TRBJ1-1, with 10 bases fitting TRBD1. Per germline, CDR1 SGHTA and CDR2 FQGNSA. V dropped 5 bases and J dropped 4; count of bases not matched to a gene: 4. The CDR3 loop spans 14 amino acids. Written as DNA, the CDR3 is TGTGCCAGCAGCCAGACAGGGGGCATCACTGAAGCTTTCTTT. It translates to CASSQTGGITEAFF.